This T cell receptor (beta chain) emerged from a study of shared clonotypes between healthy human individuals. In the naive CD8 group, cells lacked CD45RO and were positively selected for CCR7, so terminally differentiated effector memory CD45RA+ cells were left out. Everyone who donated was a Caucasian adult who lived in Nashville, Tennessee. The protocol was immunoSEQ multiplex PCR, while the TCRdb copy is restricted to in-frame clones and leaves out a portion. The sample contains around 620,000 clones, 85% to 95% of which appear only once. CDR1 is LGHNA and CDR2 is YNFKEQ in the germline V gene. This CDR3 has 13 residues. The V and J ends lost 5 bases and 4 bases respectively, with 12 bases between them.

The chain is built from TRBV4-2 and TRBJ2-7; TRBD1 is a possible D gene (6 bases). This clonotype originated in a woman between 25 and 40 years old in good health. Sequenced sample: naive CD8+ T cells sorted from blood. CDR3 coding DNA: TGTGCCAGCAGCACATCCCAGGGGTACGAGCAGTACTTC. It is translated as CASSTSQGYEQYF.